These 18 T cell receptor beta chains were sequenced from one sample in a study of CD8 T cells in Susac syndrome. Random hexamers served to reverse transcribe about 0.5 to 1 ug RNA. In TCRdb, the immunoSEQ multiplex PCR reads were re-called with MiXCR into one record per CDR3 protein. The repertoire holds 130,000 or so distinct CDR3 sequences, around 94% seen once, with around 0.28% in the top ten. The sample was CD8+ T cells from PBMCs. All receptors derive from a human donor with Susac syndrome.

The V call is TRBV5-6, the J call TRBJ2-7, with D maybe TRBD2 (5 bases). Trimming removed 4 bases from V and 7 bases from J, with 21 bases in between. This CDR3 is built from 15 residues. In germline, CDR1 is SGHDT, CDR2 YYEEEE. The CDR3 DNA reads TGTGCCAGCAGCGTCGCACTGGACTGGGCTGGGGAGCAGTACTTC. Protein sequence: CASSVALDWAGEQYF.

Here the CDR3 DNA reads TGTGCCAGCAGCCTACCTAGCGGGGGGGCAACTGGAGATACGCAGTATTTT. This codes for CASSLPSGGATGDTQYF. V gene TRBV13 combines with J gene TRBJ2-3, with TRBD2 identical over 12 bases. The CDR3 is 17 residues long. CDR1 is PRHDT, CDR2 FYEKMQ, per germline (reference sequence). V trimming: 5 bases; J trimming: 5 bases; junction bases outside the gene matches: 11.

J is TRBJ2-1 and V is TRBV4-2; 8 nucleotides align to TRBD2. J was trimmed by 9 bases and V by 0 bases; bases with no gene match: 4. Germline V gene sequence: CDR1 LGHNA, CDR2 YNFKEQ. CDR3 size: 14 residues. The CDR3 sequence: CASSQESGGREQFF. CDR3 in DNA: TGTGCCAGCAGCCAAGAGAGCGGGGGCCGTGAGCAGTTCTTC.

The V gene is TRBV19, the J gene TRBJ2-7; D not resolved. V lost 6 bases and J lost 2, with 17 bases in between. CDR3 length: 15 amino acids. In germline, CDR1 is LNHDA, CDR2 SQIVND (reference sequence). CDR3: CASSRPDLGTYEQYF. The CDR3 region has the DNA TGTGCCAGTAGCCGTCCGGACCTAGGGACCTACGAGCAGTACTTC.

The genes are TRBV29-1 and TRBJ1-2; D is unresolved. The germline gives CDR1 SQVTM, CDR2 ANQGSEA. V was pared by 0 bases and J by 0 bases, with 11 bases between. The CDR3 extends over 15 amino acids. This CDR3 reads CSVEDGGQANYGYTF. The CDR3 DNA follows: TGCAGCGTTGAAGATGGTGGGCAAGCTAACTATGGCTACACCTTC.

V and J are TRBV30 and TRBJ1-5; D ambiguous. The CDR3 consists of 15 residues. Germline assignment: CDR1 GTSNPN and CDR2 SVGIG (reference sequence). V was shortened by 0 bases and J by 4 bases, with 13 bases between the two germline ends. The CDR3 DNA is TGTGCCTGGAGTGTACGAGGTTATCCGAATCAGCCCCAGCATTTT. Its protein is CAWSVRGYPNQPQHF.

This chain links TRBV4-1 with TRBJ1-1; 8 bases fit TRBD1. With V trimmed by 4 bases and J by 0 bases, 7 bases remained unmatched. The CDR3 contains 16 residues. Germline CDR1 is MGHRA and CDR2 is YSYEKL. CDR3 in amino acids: CASSLRTGKMNTEAFF. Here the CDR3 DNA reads TGCGCCAGCAGCCTACGGACAGGGAAAATGAACACTGAAGCTTTCTTT.

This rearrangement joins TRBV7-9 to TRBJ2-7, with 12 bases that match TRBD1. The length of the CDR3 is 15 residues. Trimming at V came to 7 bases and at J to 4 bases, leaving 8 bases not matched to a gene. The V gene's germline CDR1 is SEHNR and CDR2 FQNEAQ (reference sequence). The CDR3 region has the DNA TGTGCCAGCACCCCCGGGACAGGGGGCTTGTACGAGCAGTACTTC. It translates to CASTPGTGGLYEQYF.

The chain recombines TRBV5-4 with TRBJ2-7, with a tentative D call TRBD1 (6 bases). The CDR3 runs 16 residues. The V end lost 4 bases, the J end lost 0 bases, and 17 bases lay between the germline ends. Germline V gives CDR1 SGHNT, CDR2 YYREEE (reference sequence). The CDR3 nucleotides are TGTGCCAGCAGCCTCCTGAGGGACAAAAGCTCCTACGAGCAGTACTTC. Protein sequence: CASSLLRDKSSYEQYF. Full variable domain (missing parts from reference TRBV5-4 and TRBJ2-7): ETGVTQSPTHLIKTRGQQVTLRCSSQSGHNTVSWYQQALGQGPQFIFQYYREEENGRGNFPPRFSGLQFPNYSSELNVNALELDDSALYLCASSLLRDKSSYEQYFGPGTRLTVT.

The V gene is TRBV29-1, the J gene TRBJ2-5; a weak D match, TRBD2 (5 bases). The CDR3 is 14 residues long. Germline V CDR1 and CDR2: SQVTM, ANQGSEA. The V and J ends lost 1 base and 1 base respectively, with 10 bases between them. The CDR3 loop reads CSVEGRAPQETQYF. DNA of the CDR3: TGCAGCGTTGAAGGGCGGGCCCCCCAAGAGACCCAGTACTTC.

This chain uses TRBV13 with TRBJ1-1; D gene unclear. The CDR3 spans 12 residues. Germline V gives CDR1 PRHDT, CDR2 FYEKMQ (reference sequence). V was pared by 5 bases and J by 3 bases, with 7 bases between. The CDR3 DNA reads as TGTGCCAGCAGCGATCGGGACACTGAAGCTTTCTTT. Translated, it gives CASSDRDTEAFF.

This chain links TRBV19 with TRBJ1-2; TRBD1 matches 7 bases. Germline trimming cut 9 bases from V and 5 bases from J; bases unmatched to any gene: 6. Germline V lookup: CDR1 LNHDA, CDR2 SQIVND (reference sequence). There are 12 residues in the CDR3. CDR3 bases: TGTGCCAGCCGTGACAGGGAGTATGGCTACACCTTC. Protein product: CASRDREYGYTF.

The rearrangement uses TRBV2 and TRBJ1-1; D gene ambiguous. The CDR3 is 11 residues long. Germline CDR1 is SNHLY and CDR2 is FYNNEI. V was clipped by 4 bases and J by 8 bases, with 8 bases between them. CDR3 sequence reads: CASSGGAEAFF. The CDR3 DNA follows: TGTGCCAGCAGTGGCGGAGCGGAAGCTTTCTTT.

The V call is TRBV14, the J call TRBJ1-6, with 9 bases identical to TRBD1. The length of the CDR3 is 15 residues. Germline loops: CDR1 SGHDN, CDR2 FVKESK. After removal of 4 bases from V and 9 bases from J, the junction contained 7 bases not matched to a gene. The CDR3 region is CASSLRGQGISPLHF. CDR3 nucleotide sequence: TGTGCCAGCAGCCTGAGGGGACAGGGAATTTCACCCCTCCACTTT. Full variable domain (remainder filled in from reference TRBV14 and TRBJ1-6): EAGVTQFPSHSVIEKGQTVTLRCDPISGHDNLYWYRRVMGKEIKFLLHFVKESKQDESGMPNNRFLAERTGGTYSTLKVQPAELEDSGVYFCASSLRGQGISPLHFGNGTRLTVT.

DNA of the CDR3: TGTGCCAGCTCACCCCGGACAAGAGAAGAGACCCAGTACTTC. As protein: CASSPRTREETQYF. V gene TRBV18 combines with J gene TRBJ2-5; D is possibly TRBD1 (5 bases). The V gene lost 3 bases and the J gene lost 3 bases, with 11 bases spanning the gap. There are 14 residues in the CDR3. Per the germline V gene, CDR1 is KGHSH and CDR2 is LQKENI.

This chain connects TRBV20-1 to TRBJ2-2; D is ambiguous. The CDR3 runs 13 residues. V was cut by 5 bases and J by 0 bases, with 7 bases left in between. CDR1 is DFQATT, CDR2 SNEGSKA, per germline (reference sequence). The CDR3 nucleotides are TGCAGTGCTGGGATCTCGAACACCGGGGAGCTGTTTTTT. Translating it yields CSAGISNTGELFF.

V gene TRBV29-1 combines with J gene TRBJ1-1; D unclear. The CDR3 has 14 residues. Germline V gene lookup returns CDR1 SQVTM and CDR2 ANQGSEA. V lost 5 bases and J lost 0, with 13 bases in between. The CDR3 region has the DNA TGCAGCGTTCAACCGGTTTATATGAACACTGAAGCTTTCTTT. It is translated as CSVQPVYMNTEAFF.

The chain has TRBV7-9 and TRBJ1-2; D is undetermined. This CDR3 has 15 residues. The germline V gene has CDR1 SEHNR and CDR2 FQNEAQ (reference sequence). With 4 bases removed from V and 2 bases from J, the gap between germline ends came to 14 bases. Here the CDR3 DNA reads TGTGCCAGCAGCTCGCACTCCGGATGGAACTATGGCTACACCTTC. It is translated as CASSSHSGWNYGYTF.